The following is a T cell receptor (beta chain) sequence with its context. Using immunoSEQ multiplex PCR, the repertoire was profiled, and TCRdb retains in-frame clones only, with some absent. Seen here are some 180,000 clones, 80% observed once, and the top ten hold approximately 6.9%. The data originate from a study of blood T cell repertoires in COVID-19. In germline, CDR1 is MNHEY, CDR2 SVGAGI. With V trimmed by 2 bases and J by 9 bases, 10 bases remained unmatched. The CDR3 runs 14 residues. This receptor was identified in a man aged 55 to 70 with acute or convalescent COVID-19. This chain links TRBV6-5 with TRBJ2-7; 7 bases are a match to TRBD1. What was sequenced was peripheral blood. CDR3 DNA sequence: TGTGCCAGCAGTTACCGAAACCCAGGGGGAAGGCAGTACTTC. Encoded protein: CASSYRNPGGRQYF.